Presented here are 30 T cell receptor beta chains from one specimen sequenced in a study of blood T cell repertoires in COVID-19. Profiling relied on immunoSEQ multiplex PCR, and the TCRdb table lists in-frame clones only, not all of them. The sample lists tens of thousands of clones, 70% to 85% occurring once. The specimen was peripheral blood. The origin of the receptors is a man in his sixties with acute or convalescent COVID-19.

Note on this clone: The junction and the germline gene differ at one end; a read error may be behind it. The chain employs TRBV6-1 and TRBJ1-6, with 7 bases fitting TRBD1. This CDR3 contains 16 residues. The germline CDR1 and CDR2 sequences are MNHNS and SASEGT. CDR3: CASSEITGDYSSPLHF. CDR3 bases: TGTGCCAGCAGTGAGATTACAGGGGATTATAGTTCACCCCTCCACTTT.

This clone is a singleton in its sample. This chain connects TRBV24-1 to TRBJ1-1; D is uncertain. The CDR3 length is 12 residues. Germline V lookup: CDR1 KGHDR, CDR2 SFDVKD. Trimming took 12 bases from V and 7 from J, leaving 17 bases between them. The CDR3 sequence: CASTSGSGEAFF. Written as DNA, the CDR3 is TGTGCCTCAACCAGCGGGTCCGGTGAAGCTTTCTTT.

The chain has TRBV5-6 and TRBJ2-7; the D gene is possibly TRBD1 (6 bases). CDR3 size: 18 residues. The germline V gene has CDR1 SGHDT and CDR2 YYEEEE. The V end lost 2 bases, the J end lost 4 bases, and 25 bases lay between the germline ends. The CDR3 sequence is CASSLSGPLEGGRYEQYF. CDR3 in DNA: TGTGCCAGCAGCTTATCGGGTCCGCTCGAAGGGGGAAGGTACGAGCAGTACTTC.

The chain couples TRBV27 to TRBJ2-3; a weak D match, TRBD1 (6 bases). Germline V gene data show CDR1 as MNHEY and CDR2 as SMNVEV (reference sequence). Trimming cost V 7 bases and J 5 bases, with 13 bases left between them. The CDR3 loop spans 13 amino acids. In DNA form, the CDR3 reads TGTGCCAGCACCCAATTAGGGGGAGATACGCAGTATTTT. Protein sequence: CASTQLGGDTQYF.

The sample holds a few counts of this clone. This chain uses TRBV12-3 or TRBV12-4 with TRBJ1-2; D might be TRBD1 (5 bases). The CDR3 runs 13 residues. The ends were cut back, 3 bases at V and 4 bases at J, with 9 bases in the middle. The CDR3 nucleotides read TGTGCCAGCAGTTTTCAGGGTGGCTATGGCTACACCTTC. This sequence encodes CASSFQGGYGYTF.

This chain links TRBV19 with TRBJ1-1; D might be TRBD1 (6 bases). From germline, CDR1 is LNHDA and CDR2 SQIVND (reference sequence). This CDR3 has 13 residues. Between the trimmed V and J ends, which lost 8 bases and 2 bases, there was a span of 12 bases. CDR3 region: CASWAGVNTEAFF. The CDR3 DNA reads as TGTGCCAGTTGGGCAGGGGTTAACACTGAAGCTTTCTTT.

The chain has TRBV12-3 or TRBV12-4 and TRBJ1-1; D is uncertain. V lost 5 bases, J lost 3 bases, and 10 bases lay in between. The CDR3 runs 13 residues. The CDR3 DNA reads TGTGCCAGCAGTATCTCGAGTTACACTGAAGCTTTCTTT. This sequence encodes CASSISSYTEAFF.

The chain's CDR3 is CASSRRTGDNSPLHF. The CDR3 DNA reads TGCGCCAGCAGCCGCCGGACAGGGGATAATTCACCCCTCCACTTT. V is TRBV4-1 and J is TRBJ1-6; 9 positions match TRBD1. The CDR3 is made up of 15 amino acids. From germline, CDR1 is MGHRA and CDR2 YSYEKL. The junction had 3 bases not matched to a gene; V was cut back by 4 bases and J by 5 bases.

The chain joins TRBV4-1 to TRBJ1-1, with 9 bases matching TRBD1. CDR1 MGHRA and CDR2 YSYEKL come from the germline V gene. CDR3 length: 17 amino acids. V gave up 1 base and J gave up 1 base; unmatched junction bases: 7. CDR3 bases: TGCGCCAGCAGCCAAGGACAGGGGGGCTCAACGAACACTGAAGCTTTCTTT. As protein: CASSQGQGGSTNTEAFF.

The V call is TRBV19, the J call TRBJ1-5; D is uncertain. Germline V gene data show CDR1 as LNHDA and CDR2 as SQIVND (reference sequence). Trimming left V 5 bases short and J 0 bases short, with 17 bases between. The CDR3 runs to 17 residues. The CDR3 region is CASSHPPRVYSNQPQHF. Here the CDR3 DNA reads TGTGCCAGTAGTCATCCGCCCCGGGTATATAGCAATCAGCCCCAGCATTTT.

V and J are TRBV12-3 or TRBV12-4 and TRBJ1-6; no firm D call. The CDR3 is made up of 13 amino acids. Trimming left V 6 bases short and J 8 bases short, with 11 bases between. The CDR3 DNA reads TGTGCCAGCAGCCACGAAGAGGATTCACCCCTCCACTTT. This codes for CASSHEEDSPLHF.

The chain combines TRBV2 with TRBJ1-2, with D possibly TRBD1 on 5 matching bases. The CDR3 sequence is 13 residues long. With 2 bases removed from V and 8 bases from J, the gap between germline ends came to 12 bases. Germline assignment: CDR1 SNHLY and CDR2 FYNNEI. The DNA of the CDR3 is TGTGCCAGCAGTGAAAGGCTTGGGGCCGGCTACACCTTC. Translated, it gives CASSERLGAGYTF.

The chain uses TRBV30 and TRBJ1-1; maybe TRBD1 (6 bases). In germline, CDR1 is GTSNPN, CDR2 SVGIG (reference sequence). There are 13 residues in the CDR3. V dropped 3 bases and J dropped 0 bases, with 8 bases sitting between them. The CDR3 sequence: CAWRDSLNTEAFF. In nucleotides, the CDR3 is TGTGCCTGGAGGGACAGCTTGAACACTGAAGCTTTCTTT.

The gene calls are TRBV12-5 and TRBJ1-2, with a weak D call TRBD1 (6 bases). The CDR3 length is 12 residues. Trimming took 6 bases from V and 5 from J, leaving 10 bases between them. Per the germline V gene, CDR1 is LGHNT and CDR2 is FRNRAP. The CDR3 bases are TGTGCTAGTGGGATGACAGGTTATGGCTACACCTTC. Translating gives CASGMTGYGYTF.

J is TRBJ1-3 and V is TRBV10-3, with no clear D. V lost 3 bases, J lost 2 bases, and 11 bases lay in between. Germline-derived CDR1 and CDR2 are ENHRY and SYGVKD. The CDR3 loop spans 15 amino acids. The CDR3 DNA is TGTGCCATCAGTGATGGTTTACGCGCTGGAAACACCATATATTTT. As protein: CAISDGLRAGNTIYF.

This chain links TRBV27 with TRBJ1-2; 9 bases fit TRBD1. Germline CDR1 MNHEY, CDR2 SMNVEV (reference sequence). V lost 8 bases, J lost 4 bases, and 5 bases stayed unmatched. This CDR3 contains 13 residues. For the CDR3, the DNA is TGTGCCAGCGGGGACAGGGACGGCTATGGCTACACCTTC. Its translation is CASGDRDGYGYTF.

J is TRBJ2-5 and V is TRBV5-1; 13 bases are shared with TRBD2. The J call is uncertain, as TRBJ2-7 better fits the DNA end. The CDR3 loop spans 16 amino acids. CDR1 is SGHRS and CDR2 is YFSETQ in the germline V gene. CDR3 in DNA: TGCGCCAGCAGCTTTGGACTAGCGGGGGCAACCTACGAGCAGTACTTC. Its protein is CASSFGLAGATYEQYF.

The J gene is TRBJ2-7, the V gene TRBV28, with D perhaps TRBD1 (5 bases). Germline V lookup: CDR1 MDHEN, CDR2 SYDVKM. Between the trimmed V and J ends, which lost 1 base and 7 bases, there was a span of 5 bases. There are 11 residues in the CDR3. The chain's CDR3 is CASSLYREQYF. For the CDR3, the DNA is TGTGCCAGCAGTTTATACAGGGAGCAGTACTTC.

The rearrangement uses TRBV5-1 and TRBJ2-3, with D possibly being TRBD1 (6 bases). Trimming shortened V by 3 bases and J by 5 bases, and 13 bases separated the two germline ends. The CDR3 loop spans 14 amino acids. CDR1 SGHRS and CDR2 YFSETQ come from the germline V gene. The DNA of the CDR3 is TGCGCCAGCAGCTACCAGGGGTTCGGAGATACGCAGTATTTT. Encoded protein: CASSYQGFGDTQYF.

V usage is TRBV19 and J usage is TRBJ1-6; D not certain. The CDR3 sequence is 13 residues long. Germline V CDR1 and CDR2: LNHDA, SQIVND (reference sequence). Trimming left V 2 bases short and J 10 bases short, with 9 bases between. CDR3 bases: TGTGCCAGTAGTATAACTTCTAGGTCACCCCTCCACTTT. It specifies CASSITSRSPLHF.

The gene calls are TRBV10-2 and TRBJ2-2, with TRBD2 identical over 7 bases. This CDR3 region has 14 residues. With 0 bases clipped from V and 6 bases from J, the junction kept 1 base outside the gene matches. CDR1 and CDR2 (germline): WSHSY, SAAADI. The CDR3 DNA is TGCGCCAGCAGTGAGTCGGGGGGGGCCGGGGAGCTGTTTTTT. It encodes CASSESGGAGELFF.

The CDR3 loop reads CASRRAVTYEQYF. The CDR3 DNA follows: TGTGCCAGCCGTCGAGCCGTAACCTACGAGCAGTACTTC. V and J are TRBV6-5 and TRBJ2-7; D unclear. The CDR3 is 13 amino acids. V was cut by 8 bases and J by 2 bases, with 13 bases left in between. Germline V CDR1 and CDR2: MNHEY, SVGAGI.

The CDR3 nucleotides are TGTGCCAGCAGCTTAGATCAGGAGGGCCGGGGGCAGTTCTTC. It encodes CASSLDQEGRGQFF. The V gene is TRBV11-2, the J gene TRBJ2-1; TRBD2 might be the D (6 bases). V lost 0 bases and J 12 bases, leaving 15 bases between the germline ends. The CDR3 covers 14 residues. Germline loops: CDR1 SGHAT, CDR2 FQNNGV.

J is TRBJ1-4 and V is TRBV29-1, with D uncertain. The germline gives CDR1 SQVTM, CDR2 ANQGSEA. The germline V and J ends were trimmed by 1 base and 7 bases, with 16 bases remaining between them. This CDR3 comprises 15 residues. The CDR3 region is CSVEASENSGEKLFF. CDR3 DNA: TGCAGCGTTGAAGCCTCAGAGAACTCGGGTGAAAAACTGTTTTTT.

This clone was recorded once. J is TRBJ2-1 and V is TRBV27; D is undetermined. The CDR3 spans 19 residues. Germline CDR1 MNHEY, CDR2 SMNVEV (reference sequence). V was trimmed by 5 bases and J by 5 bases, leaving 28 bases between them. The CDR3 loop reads CASSPSAPGSMVPHNEQFF. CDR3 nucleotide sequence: TGTGCCAGCAGTCCCTCCGCGCCTGGTTCGATGGTTCCACACAATGAGCAGTTCTTC.

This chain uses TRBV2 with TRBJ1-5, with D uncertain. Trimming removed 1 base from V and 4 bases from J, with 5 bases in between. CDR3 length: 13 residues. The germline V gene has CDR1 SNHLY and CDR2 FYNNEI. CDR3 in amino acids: CASSEDGNQPQHF. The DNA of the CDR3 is TGTGCCAGCAGTGAAGACGGTAATCAGCCCCAGCATTTT.

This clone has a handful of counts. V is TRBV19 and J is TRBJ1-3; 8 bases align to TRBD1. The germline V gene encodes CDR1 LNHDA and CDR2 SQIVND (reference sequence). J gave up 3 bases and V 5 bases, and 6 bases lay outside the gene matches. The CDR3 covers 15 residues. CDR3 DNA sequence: TGTGCCAGTAGTTCCCAGGGGGCAGGTGGAAACACCATATATTTT. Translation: CASSSQGAGGNTIYF.

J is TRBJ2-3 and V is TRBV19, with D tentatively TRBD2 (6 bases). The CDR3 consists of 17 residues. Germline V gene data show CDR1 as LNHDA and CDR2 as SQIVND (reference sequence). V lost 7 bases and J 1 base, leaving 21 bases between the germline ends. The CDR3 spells CASTVSGLSLRTDTQYF. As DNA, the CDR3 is TGTGCCAGTACCGTGAGCGGGCTTAGCCTGCGCACAGATACGCAGTATTTT.

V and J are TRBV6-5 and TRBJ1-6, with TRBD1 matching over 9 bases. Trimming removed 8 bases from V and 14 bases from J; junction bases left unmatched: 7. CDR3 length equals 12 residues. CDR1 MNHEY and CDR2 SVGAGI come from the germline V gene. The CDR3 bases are TGTGCCAGCTCCCGGGACAGGGAATCCCTCCACTTT. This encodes CASSRDRESLHF.

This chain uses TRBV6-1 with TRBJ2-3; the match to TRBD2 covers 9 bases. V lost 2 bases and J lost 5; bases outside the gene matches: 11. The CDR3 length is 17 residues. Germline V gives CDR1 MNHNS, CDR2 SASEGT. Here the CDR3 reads CASSETQSGGWVDTQYF. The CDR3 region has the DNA TGTGCCAGCAGTGAAACGCAAAGCGGGGGGTGGGTAGATACGCAGTATTTT.